This T cell receptor (beta chain) was captured in a study of T cell responses to AZD1222 COVID-19 vaccine (dated by TCRdb to about 2021). As for the study more broadly: TCR sequencing covered fewer than 250 trial participants: 200 to 220 given two doses of AZD1222 and approximately 26 given two doses of MenACWY control vaccine. Trial participants were enrolled by age into 18-55, 56-69 and 70-plus year subgroups, with roughly 160, 29 and 62 TCR-sequenced participants respectively. The research as a whole found: Because no samples from the day 14 peak response were available, repertoires could be characterized only after the peak T cell response. After two AZD1222 doses, both the breadth and the depth of spike-specific TCRs were significantly higher than at day 0 and than in MenACWY recipients. Vaccine-associated CD4 TCRs spanned the whole spike protein, with dominant responses in regions 160-218 and 743-854. Most participants were white British and females outnumbered males, and the authors suggested that clonal diversity may have been underestimated. Epitopes outside the regions mutated in the B.1.351 and B.1.1.7 variants were reportedly recognized by nearly half of the unique spike-specific TCRs. Conclusions about previously exposed vaccinees are limited, since just a handful of AZD1222 recipients were seropositive for SARS-CoV-2 at baseline. In the small 56-69-year group, the increase in depth fell short of significance, most likely because of low power.

The CDR3 holds 15 amino acids from the cysteine to the phenylalanine. Only the CDR3 part of the read is kept: 45 bases, read in frame from the first base. CDR1 and CDR2, per the germline V gene, are SGDLS and YYNGEE. V was cut back by 2 bases and J by 8 bases, leaving a gap of 19 bases between them. Of note for this clone: The target of this receptor is not known. It has no much larger one-base neighbor in the sample; base qualities were not kept.

The CDR3 regions of human TCRbeta chains were subjected to immunosequencing. The paper's processing steps were these. Repertoire TCRs were matched against a reference library of SARS-CoV-2-specific TCRs generated with the MIRA antigen-specificity platform. Breadth was defined as the fraction of unique TCRs that were SARS-CoV-2-associated, and depth was defined as the fraction of total T cells that were SARS-CoV-2-associated. Each spike-specific TCR was assigned to its reactive spike region and to a CD4 or CD8 class using the MIRA data. Log10-transformed breadth and depth values were compared by one-way ANOVA with Sidak's multiple comparisons tests. TCRdb limited this immuneACCESS table to in-frame rearrangements with V and J called. A share of clones is missing; checked studies link under half to unresolved V genes, and the rest is unexplained. The V and J calls and clone size were taken over from that table, and D and trimming were inferred from the DNA. The sample profile shows around 160,000 clones; under 95% of them were found once. The ten largest account for 1.1% of the sample.

The sample's time point, from its label and the paper: about 28 days (+/-7) after the second vaccine dose. Because spike-specific TCR depth and breadth did not differ between the two schedules, AZD1222 recipients who got a second dose at roughly 4 weeks were pooled with those who got a second dose at roughly 12 weeks. Vaccinee samples came from UK trials COV001 and COV002, including a single-blind randomized controlled phase 2/3 trial of AZD1222 (ChAdOx1 nCoV-19) in healthy adults. Trial participant PBMC samples were collected at day 0 and day 28 after the second dose for TCRbeta chain sequencing.

The chain is encoded by TRBV9 joined to TRBJ1-2; the D segment could be TRBD1, given 6 matching bases. The specimen comprised peripheral blood, sampled 28 days after the second AZD1222 dose. The sequence was obtained from an adult who received the AZD1222 COVID-19 vaccine. CDR3 sequence: CASSVIPDSARGYTF. The sequence in DNA is TGTGCCAGCAGCGTCATCCCGGACAGCGCACGGGGCTACACCTTC.